This entry describes one T cell receptor beta chain. Germline assignment: CDR1 SNHLY and CDR2 FYNNEI. The V end was cut by 2 bases, the J end by 3 bases, with 10 bases between. CDR3 size: 14 residues. The sample is drawn from a study of blood T cell repertoires in COVID-19. Study information: Nucleic acid was either cDNA or gDNA, and it came from T cells, B-cell-depleted T cells, or PBMCs.

Using immunoSEQ multiplex PCR, the repertoire was profiled, and TCRdb retains in-frame clones only, with some absent. The table records tens of thousands of clones, about 73% of them present only once. This sequence was found in a woman aged 45-65 years with active or convalescent COVID-19. The chain joins TRBV2 to TRBJ1-1; possible D gene TRBD1, 5 bases. Input material: peripheral blood. Written as DNA, the CDR3 is TGTGCCAGCAGTGAACGGGGGTTTGACACTGAAGCTTTCTTT. Amino acid sequence: CASSERGFDTEAFF.